This TCR beta chain was found in a study of T cells in Graves' hyperthyroidism and ophthalmopathy. There were TCR beta CDR3 regions amplified from RNA transcripts. The HTBI primer set drove a first-round RT-PCR of the TCR CDR3. TCRdb independently ran MiXCR on the multiplex PCR reads; one entry per CDR3 protein. The data contain approximately 700,000 distinct CDR3 sequences, just under 45% of them singletons. The CDR3 has 12 residues. Germline CDR1 reads SNHLY; CDR2 reads FYNNEI. The germline V and J ends were trimmed by 8 bases and 4 bases, with 8 bases remaining between them. The V gene is TRBV2, the J gene TRBJ1-4; D not certain. The receptor was derived from an adult man with Graves' disease, either hyperthyroidism or ophthalmopathy (not recorded which). The specimen sequenced was peripheral blood or thyroid tissue (not recorded which). CDR3 DNA sequence: TGTGCCAGCGAGACGAATAATGAAAAACTGTTTTTT. Protein product: CASETNNEKLFF.